This note documents a single TCR beta chain sequence. This sample is drawn from a study of blood T cell repertoires in COVID-19. For the study at large: COVID-19 samples collected from the United States, Italy and Spain covered acute and convalescent phases. T cells, B-cell-depleted T cells, or PBMCs supplied cDNA or gDNA.

As handled by the study authors: Amplifying reference gene primers gave estimates of nucleated cell counts. Clones were sequenced by immunoSEQ multiplex PCR, and TCRdb holds only the in-frame ones, with some missing. The DNA was the basis for D and trimming; V, J and clone size are from that table. The profile shows some 87,000 clones, approximately 92% of them singletons. This CDR3 has 14 residues. Germline V gene sequence: CDR1 LNHDA, CDR2 SQIVND (reference sequence). The V segment lost 5 bases and the J segment 8 bases; nucleotides outside the gene matches: 7. V and J are TRBV19 and TRBJ1-2, with TRBD1 matching over 11 bases. This clonotype was sampled from a woman aged 60-75 years with active COVID-19. Sequenced sample: peripheral blood. The CDR3 region has the DNA TGTGCCAGTAGTTGGGACAGGGGGTCGGAAGGCTACACCTTC. This gives the protein CASSWDRGSEGYTF.